This T cell receptor beta chain was retrieved from a study of T cells in tuberculosis. At the level of the study: PBMC were archived before or within 7 days of starting treatment.

Clones were sequenced by immunoSEQ multiplex PCR, and TCRdb holds only the in-frame ones, with some missing. The profile shows tens of thousands of clones, about 82% of them singletons. Germline V gene data show CDR1 as MNHEY and CDR2 as SVGAGI. This CDR3 has 15 amino acids. Trimming removed 2 bases at V and 3 bases at J, with 14 bases between. The time point: new active TB diagnosis, blood taken before or within 7 days of starting treatment. The chain is built from TRBV6-5 and TRBJ2-7; D ambiguous. This material consisted of PBMCs, taken at tuberculosis diagnosis. The TCR was taken from an adult with tuberculosis. The CDR3 DNA reads as TGTGCCAGCAGTTACCCCGTCATGAGGAACTACGAGCAGTACTTC. Its protein is CASSYPVMRNYEQYF.